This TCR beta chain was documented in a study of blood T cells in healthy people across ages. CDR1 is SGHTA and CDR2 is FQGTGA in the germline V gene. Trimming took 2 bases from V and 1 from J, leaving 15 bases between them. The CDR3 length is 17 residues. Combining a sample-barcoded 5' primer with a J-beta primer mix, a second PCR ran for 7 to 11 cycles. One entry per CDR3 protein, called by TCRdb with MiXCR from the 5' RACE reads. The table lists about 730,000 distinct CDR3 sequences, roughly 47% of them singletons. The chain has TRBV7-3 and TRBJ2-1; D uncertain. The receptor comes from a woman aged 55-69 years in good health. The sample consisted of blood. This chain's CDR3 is CASSLGPSRESYNEQFF. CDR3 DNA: TGTGCCAGCAGCTTAGGACCCAGCAGAGAATCCTACAATGAGCAGTTCTTC. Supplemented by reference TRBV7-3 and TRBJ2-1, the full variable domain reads GAGVSQTPSNKVTEKGKYVELRCDPISGHTALYWYRQSLGQGPEFLIYFQGTGAADDSGLPNDRFFAVRPEGSVSTLKIQRTERGDSAVYLCASSLGPSRESYNEQFFGPGTRLTVL.